The 26 T cell receptor beta chains in this list originate from one sample, sequenced in a study of blood T cell repertoires in COVID-19. Data came from immunoSEQ multiplex PCR; TCRdb stores just in-frame clones and leaves some out. The data show 250,000 to 300,000 clones, around four fifths seen once. Sequenced sample: peripheral blood. These receptors were taken from a man aged 55 to 70 who had recovered from COVID-19.

In its sample, this clone was seen once. The chain couples TRBV18 to TRBJ2-1, with TRBD2 matching over 12 bases. The junction had 6 bases not matched to a gene; V was cut back by 3 bases and J by 0 bases. Germline CDR1 and CDR2: KGHSH and LQKENI. The CDR3 extends over 18 amino acids. In nucleotides, the CDR3 is TGTGCCAGCTCACCGCTAGCGGGAGGGCCGAGCTCCTACAATGAGCAGTTCTTC. Its protein is CASSPLAGGPSSYNEQFF.

J is TRBJ2-1 and V is TRBV4-1, with D possibly TRBD1 on 6 matching bases. The germline V and J ends were trimmed by 3 bases and 6 bases, with 18 bases remaining between them. This CDR3 contains 16 residues. The germline gives CDR1 MGHRA, CDR2 YSYEKL. The CDR3 region has the DNA TGCGCCAGCAGCCACCTAGGACAGAGGGTATTCAATGAGCAGTTCTTC. Protein: CASSHLGQRVFNEQFF.

The chain combines TRBV19 with TRBJ1-5, with a possible D match to TRBD1 (5 bases). From germline, CDR1 is LNHDA and CDR2 SQIVND (reference sequence). The CDR3 consists of 15 residues. V gave up 6 bases and J gave up 9 bases, with 21 bases separating them. CDR3: CASSPSGGSGRPQHF. In DNA form, the CDR3 reads TGTGCCAGTAGCCCCTCCGGGGGGAGTGGCCGGCCCCAGCATTTT.

This chain joins TRBV7-8 and TRBJ1-5; 9 positions match TRBD1. The J segment lost 4 bases and the V segment lost 3 bases, leaving 4 bases of the junction unmatched. Germline CDR1 is SGHVS and CDR2 is FQNEAQ. The CDR3 is 15 amino acids. For the CDR3, the DNA is TGTGCCAGCAGCTTGGGGACAGGGCTTAATCAGCCCCAGCATTTT. Amino acid sequence: CASSLGTGLNQPQHF. Combining the CDR3 with reference TRBV7-8 and TRBJ1-5 gives the whole variable domain GAGVSQSPRYKVAKRGQDVALRCDPISGHVSLFWYQQALGQGPEFLTYFQNEAQLDKSGLPSDRFFAERPEGSVSTLKIQRTQQEDSAVYLCASSLGTGLNQPQHFGDGTRLSIL.

This rearrangement joins TRBV4-1 to TRBJ2-7; D may be TRBD1 (5 bases). V lost 0 bases, J lost 6 bases, and 15 bases lay in between. Germline V gene lookup returns CDR1 MGHRA and CDR2 YSYEKL. The CDR3 sequence is 15 residues long. In DNA, the CDR3 is TGCGCCAGCAGCCAAGATCGGTGGCAGGGTAGCGAGCAGTACTTC. Its protein is CASSQDRWQGSEQYF.

This chain uses TRBV7-9 with TRBJ1-2; 7 bases are shared with TRBD1. Germline V CDR1 and CDR2: SEHNR, FQNEAQ (reference sequence). V trimming: 4 bases; J trimming: 8 bases; junction bases outside the gene matches: 4. This CDR3 contains 12 residues. CDR3 sequence reads: CASSYQGEGYTF. The CDR3 bases are TGTGCCAGCAGCTATCAGGGGGAAGGCTACACCTTC.

V and J are TRBV9 and TRBJ1-1; 8 bases map to TRBD1. The CDR3 length is 17 residues. Germline CDR1 reads SGDLS; CDR2 reads YYNGEE. V was clipped by 1 base and J by 4 bases; unmatched bases: 12. This CDR3 reads CASSVKGGGQGGTEAFF. The DNA of the CDR3 is TGTGCCAGCAGCGTAAAGGGAGGAGGACAGGGTGGCACTGAAGCTTTCTTT. The whole variable domain, remainder taken from reference TRBV9 and TRBJ1-1, is DSGVTQTPKHLITATGQRVTLRCSPRSGDLSVYWYQQSLDQGLQFLIQYYNGEERAKGNILERFSAQQFPDLHSELNLSSLELGDSALYFCASSVKGGGQGGTEAFFGQGTRLTVV.

This clone showed up just a few times. This chain connects TRBV2 to TRBJ2-7; a weak D match, TRBD1 (5 bases). The V end lost 8 bases, the J end lost 3 bases, and 14 bases lay between the germline ends. Germline V gene sequence: CDR1 SNHLY, CDR2 FYNNEI. This CDR3 has 13 amino acids. The CDR3 DNA reads as TGTGCCAGCGAGGCAGGGCTACTCTACGAGCAGTACTTC. This gives the protein CASEAGLLYEQYF.

The V gene is TRBV2, the J gene TRBJ2-2, with TRBD1 as a possible D gene (5 bases). This CDR3 spans 14 amino acids. CDR1 is SNHLY and CDR2 is FYNNEI in the germline V gene. Between the trimmed V and J ends, which lost 3 bases and 4 bases, there was a span of 9 bases. The CDR3 region has the DNA TGTGCCAGCAGTGACAGGGTTAGCACCGGGGAGCTGTTTTTT. This encodes CASSDRVSTGELFF.

The CDR3 is CASRPGGARYGYTF. The CDR3 DNA reads as TGTGCCAGCAGGCCAGGTGGGGCTCGGTATGGCTACACCTTC. The rearrangement uses TRBV28 and TRBJ1-2; tentatively, D is TRBD1 (5 bases). The V gene's germline CDR1 is MDHEN and CDR2 SYDVKM. Trimming pared 6 bases from V and 5 bases from J, leaving 16 bases between. The CDR3 covers 14 residues.

The CDR3 bases are TGTGCCAGCAGCCCTGGGACTAGCGTATCTCCCGGGGAGCTGTTTTTT. Amino acid sequence: CASSPGTSVSPGELFF. The V gene is TRBV9, the J gene TRBJ2-2; 10 bases align to TRBD2. Trimming cost V 4 bases and J 6 bases; bases outside gene matches: 9. The CDR3 covers 16 residues. CDR1 is SGDLS, CDR2 YYNGEE, per germline.

The chain couples TRBV10-1 to TRBJ1-1; D might be TRBD1 (6 bases). Trimming stripped 0 bases from V and 7 bases from J, with 9 bases between. Germline CDR1 reads WNHNN; CDR2 reads SYGVQD (reference sequence). The CDR3 extends over 13 amino acids. Written as DNA, the CDR3 is TGCGCCAGCAGTGAGTCCCGCAGGGGTGAAGCTTTCTTT. As protein: CASSESRRGEAFF.

The CDR3 reads CSVWTSGLSDTQYF. For the CDR3, the DNA is TGCAGCGTTTGGACTAGCGGGTTGTCGGATACGCAGTATTTT. The chain combines TRBV29-1 with TRBJ2-3; 11 bases map to TRBD2. This CDR3 spans 14 amino acids. With V trimmed by 5 bases and J by 6 bases, 7 bases remained unmatched. Germline assignment: CDR1 SQVTM and CDR2 ANQGSEA.

The gene calls are TRBV6-4 and TRBJ2-5; 11 bases match TRBD2. This CDR3 is built from 15 residues. From germline, CDR1 is MRHNA and CDR2 SNTAGT. Trimming removed 4 bases from V and 5 bases from J; junction bases left unmatched: 6. The CDR3 nucleotides are TGTGCCAGCAGTGTTACTAGCGGGAGTGGTGAGACCCAGTACTTC. Amino acid sequence: CASSVTSGSGETQYF.

The rearrangement uses TRBV20-1 and TRBJ2-3; D possibly corresponds to TRBD2 (5 bases). This CDR3 has 15 amino acids. Germline V gene sequence: CDR1 DFQATT, CDR2 SNEGSKA (reference sequence). The V and J ends lost 3 bases and 0 bases respectively, with 13 bases between them. The CDR3 DNA is TGCAGTGCTAGTGATTATCGGACTAGCACAGATACGCAGTATTTT. Translated, it gives CSASDYRTSTDTQYF.

The rearrangement joins TRBV19 to TRBJ2-7, with 7 bases that match TRBD1. From germline, CDR1 is LNHDA and CDR2 SQIVND (reference sequence). This CDR3 is built from 15 residues. V trimming: 4 bases; J trimming: 3 bases; junction bases outside the gene matches: 9. CDR3 protein: CASSTKPQGIYEQYF. CDR3 bases: TGTGCCAGTAGTACAAAACCACAGGGGATCTACGAGCAGTACTTC.

CDR3 DNA: TGCAGCGTTGAACAGGGGGCTCTCGCAGTCGGGAATGGCTACACCTTC. As protein: CSVEQGALAVGNGYTF. The chain combines TRBV29-1 with TRBJ1-2; 8 positions agree with TRBD1. This CDR3 contains 16 residues. Trimming took 2 bases from V and 6 from J; bases not matched to a gene: 14. CDR1 and CDR2 (germline): SQVTM, ANQGSEA.

This rearrangement joins TRBV19 to TRBJ2-5; tentative D call: TRBD2 (5 bases). The CDR3 totals 14 residues. Trimming removed 6 bases from V and 5 bases from J, with 16 bases in between. The V gene's germline CDR1 is LNHDA and CDR2 SQIVND (reference sequence). CDR3 nucleotide sequence: TGTGCCAGTAGAAAGTCGGGGTGGCGGGAGACCCAGTACTTC. This gives the protein CASRKSGWRETQYF. Using reference TRBV19 and TRBJ2-5 for the parts outside the CDR3, the full variable domain is DGGITQSPKYLFRKEGQNVTLSCEQNLNHDAMYWYRQDPGQGLRLIYYSQIVNDFQKGDIAEGYSVSREKKESFPLTVTSAQKNPTAFYLCASRKSGWRETQYFGPGTRLLVL.

This clone was counted once. The V gene is TRBV7-4, the J gene TRBJ2-3, with 8 bases aligning to TRBD2. Germline V gene data show CDR1 as SGHVT and CDR2 as SQSDAQ. Trimming removed 5 bases from V and 8 bases from J; junction bases left unmatched: 27. This CDR3 has 20 amino acids. For the CDR3, the DNA is TGTGCCAGCAGCGACGCACCCCGATCGAACCAGCGGGAGTCGGGCGGTACGCAGTATTTT. It yields the protein CASSDAPRSNQRESGGTQYF.

The genes are TRBV5-4 and TRBJ2-2; D is possibly TRBD2 (6 bases). V lost 4 bases and J lost 5, with 15 bases in between. This CDR3 is 15 amino acids long. Germline CDR1 and CDR2: SGHNT and YYREEE (reference sequence). The CDR3 nucleotides read TGTGCCAGCAGCCCTAAAGGGCTAGCGACCGGGGAGCTGTTTTTT. Translating it yields CASSPKGLATGELFF.

The chain links TRBV27 to TRBJ2-2, with a weak D call TRBD2 (6 bases). The V end lost 2 bases, the J end lost 5 bases, and 6 bases lay between the germline ends. CDR3 length: 13 amino acids. The germline gives CDR1 MNHEY, CDR2 SMNVEV (reference sequence). CDR3 in DNA: TGTGCCAGCAGTTTACGGGAGACCGGGGAGCTGTTTTTT. This codes for CASSLRETGELFF.

The chain recombines TRBV7-9 with TRBJ2-1; 8 bases map to TRBD1. This CDR3 is built from 17 residues. Germline V lookup: CDR1 SEHNR, CDR2 FQNEAQ (reference sequence). V dropped 5 bases and J dropped 2; count of bases not matched to a gene: 11. This chain's CDR3 is CASSLGPRTGTYNEQFF. CDR3 nucleotides: TGTGCCAGCAGCCTAGGTCCTAGGACAGGGACCTACAATGAGCAGTTCTTC.

This clone was recorded a few times. The chain employs TRBV7-9 and TRBJ1-4, with D tentatively TRBD1 (6 bases). V was clipped by 9 bases and J by 5 bases, with 16 bases between them. From germline, CDR1 is SEHNR and CDR2 FQNEAQ (reference sequence). CDR3 length equals 14 residues. The CDR3, as DNA: TGTGCCAGTACCTCGACAGGAGCAAATGAAAAACTGTTTTTT. This sequence encodes CASTSTGANEKLFF. Filled out from reference TRBV7-9 and TRBJ1-4, the complete variable domain reads DTGVSQNPRHKITKRGQNVTFRCDPISEHNRLYWYRQTLGQGPEFLTYFQNEAQLEKSRLLSDRFSAERPKGSFSTLEIQRTEQGDSAMYLCASTSTGANEKLFFGSGTQLSVL.

CDR3 protein: CASSSTSGGSEQYF. The CDR3, as DNA: TGTGCCAGCAGTTCGACTAGCGGGGGTAGCGAGCAGTACTTC. The chain recombines TRBV6-5 with TRBJ2-7, with TRBD2 matching 12 bases. The V segment lost 4 bases and the J segment 6 bases; nucleotides outside the gene matches: 4. The CDR3 is 14 amino acids. Germline-derived CDR1 and CDR2 are MNHEY and SVGAGI.

This clone was observed a single time. V usage is TRBV7-2 and J usage is TRBJ2-2; D might be TRBD1 (6 bases). Between the trimmed V and J ends, which lost 1 base and 7 bases, there was a span of 10 bases. The V gene's germline CDR1 is SGHTA and CDR2 FQGNSA. The CDR3 contains 14 residues. CDR3 loop: CASSLDQGYGELFF. The CDR3 DNA reads TGTGCCAGCAGCTTAGACCAGGGGTACGGGGAGCTGTTTTTT.

The rearrangement links TRBV15 to TRBJ2-3, with no clear D. The CDR3 extends over 13 amino acids. Trimming removed 3 bases at V and 4 bases at J, with 8 bases between. Germline V lookup: CDR1 LNHNV, CDR2 YYDKDF (reference sequence). CDR3 region: CATSSPPADTQYF. CDR3 sequence (DNA): TGTGCCACCAGCAGCCCACCGGCAGATACGCAGTATTTT.